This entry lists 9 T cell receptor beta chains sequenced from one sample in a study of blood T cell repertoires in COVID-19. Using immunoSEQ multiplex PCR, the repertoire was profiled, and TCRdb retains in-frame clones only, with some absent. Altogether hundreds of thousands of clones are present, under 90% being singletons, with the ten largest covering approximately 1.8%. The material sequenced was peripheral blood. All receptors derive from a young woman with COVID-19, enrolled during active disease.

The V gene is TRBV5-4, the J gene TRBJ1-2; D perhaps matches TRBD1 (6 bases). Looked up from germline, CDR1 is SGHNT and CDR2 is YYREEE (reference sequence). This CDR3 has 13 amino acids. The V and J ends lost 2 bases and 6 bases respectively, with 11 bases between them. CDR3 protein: CASSFGGQDGYTF. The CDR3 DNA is TGTGCCAGCAGCTTTGGGGGCCAGGATGGCTACACCTTC.

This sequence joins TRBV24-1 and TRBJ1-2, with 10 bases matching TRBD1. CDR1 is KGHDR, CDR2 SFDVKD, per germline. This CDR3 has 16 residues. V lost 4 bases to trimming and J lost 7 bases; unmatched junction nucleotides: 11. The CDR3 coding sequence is TGTGCCACCAGTGAGTTCGGGACAGGGGAGCTCGGTGGCTACACCTTC. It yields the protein CATSEFGTGELGGYTF.

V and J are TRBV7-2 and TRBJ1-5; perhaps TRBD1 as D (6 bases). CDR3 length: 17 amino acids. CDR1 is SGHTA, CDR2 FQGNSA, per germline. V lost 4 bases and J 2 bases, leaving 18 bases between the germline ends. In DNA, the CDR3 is TGTGCCAGCAGCTCCGAAAGTCGACAGGACCGCAATCAGCCCCAGCATTTT. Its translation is CASSSESRQDRNQPQHF.

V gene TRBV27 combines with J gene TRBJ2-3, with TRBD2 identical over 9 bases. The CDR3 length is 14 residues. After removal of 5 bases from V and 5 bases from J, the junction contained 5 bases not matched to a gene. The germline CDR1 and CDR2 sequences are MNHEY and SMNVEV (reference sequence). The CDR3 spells CASSPGLAIDTQYF. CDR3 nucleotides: TGTGCCAGCAGTCCGGGACTAGCAATAGATACGCAGTATTTT.

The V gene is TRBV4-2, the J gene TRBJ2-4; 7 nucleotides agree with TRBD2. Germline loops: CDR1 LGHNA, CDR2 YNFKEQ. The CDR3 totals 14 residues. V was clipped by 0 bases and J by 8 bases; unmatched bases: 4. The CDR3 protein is CASSQDQGLDIQYF. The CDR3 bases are TGTGCCAGCAGCCAAGATCAAGGACTAGACATTCAGTACTTC.

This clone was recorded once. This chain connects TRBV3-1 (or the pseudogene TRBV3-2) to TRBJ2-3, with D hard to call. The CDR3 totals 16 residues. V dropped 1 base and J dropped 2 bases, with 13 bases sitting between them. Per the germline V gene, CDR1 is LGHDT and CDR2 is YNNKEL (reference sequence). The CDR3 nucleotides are TGTGCCAGCAGCCAAGTGCTCAGCGAACCCACAGATACGCAGTATTTT. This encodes CASSQVLSEPTDTQYF.

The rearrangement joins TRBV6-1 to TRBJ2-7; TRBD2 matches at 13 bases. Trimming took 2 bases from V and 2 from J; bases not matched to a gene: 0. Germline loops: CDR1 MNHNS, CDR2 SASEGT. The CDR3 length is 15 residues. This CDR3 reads CASSETSGGAYEQYV. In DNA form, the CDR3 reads TGTGCCAGCAGTGAAACTAGCGGGGGGGCCTACGAGCAGTACGTC.

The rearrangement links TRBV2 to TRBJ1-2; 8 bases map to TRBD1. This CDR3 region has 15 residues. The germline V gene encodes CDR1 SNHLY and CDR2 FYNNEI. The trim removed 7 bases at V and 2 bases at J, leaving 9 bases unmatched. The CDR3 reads CASTPIRTGNYGYTF. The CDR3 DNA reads TGTGCCAGCACCCCAATAAGGACAGGGAACTATGGCTACACCTTC. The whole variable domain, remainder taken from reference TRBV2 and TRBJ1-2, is EPEVTQTPSHQVTQMGQEVILRCVPISNHLYFYWYRQILGQKVEFLVSFYNNEISEKSEIFDDQFSVERPDGSNFTLKIRSTKLEDSAMYFCASTPIRTGNYGYTFGSGTRLTVV.

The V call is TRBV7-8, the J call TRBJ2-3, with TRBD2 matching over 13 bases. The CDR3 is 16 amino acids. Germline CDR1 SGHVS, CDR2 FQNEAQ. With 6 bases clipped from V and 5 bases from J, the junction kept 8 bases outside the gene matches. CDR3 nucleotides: TGTGCCAGCAGGCGAGGGGGGACTAGCGGGGAAGATACGCAGTATTTT. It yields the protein CASRRGGTSGEDTQYF.